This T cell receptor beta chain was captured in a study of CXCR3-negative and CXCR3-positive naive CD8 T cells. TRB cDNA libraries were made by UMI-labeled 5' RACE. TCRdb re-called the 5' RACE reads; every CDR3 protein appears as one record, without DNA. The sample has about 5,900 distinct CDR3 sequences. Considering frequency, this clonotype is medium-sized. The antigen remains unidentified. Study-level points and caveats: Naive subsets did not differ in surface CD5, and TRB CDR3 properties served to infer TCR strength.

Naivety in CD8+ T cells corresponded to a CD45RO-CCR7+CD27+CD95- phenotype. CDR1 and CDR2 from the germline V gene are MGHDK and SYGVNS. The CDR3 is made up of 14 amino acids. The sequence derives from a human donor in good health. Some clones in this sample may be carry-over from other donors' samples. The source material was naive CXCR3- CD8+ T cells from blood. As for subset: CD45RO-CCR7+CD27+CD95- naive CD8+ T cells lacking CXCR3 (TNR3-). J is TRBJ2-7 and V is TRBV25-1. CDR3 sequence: CASSESAISYEQYF.